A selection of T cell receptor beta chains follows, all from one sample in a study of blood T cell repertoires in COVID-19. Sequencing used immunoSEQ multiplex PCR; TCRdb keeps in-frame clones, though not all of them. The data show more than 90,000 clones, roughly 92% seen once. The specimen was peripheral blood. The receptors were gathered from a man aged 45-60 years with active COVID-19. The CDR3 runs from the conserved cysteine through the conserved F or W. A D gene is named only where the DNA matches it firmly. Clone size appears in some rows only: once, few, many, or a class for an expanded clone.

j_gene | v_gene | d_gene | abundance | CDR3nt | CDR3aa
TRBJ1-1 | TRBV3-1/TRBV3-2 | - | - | TGTGCCAGCAGCCAAGATCACAGGGAGAACACTGAAGCTTTCTTT | CASSQDHRENTEAFF
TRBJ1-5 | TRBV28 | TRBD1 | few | TGTGCCAGCAGCCTCGACAGGGTAGGTCAGCCCCAGCATTTT | CASSLDRVGQPQHF
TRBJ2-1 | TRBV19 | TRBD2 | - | TGTGCCACACGACTAGCTGACTACAATGAGCAGTTCTTC | CATRLADYNEQFF
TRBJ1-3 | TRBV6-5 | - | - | TGTGCCAGCCCCGTTCGTGGAAACACCATATATTTT | CASPVRGNTIYF
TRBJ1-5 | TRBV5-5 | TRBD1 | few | TGTGCCAGCAGCTTGGAGGTCGACAGGGGATTTCAGCCCCAGCATTTT | CASSLEVDRGFQPQHF
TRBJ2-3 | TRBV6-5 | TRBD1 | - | TGTGCCAGCAGTTATAGGGACAGTAGCACAGATACGCAGTATTTT | CASSYRDSSTDTQYF
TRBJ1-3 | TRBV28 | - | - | TGTGCCAGCAGGGCCGGCCCCGGGGGAAACACCATATATTTT | CASRAGPGGNTIYF
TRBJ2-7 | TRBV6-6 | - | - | TGTGCCAGCAGCTTAAAGCGGATCTACGAGCAGTACTTC | CASSLKRIYEQYF
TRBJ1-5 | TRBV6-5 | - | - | TGTGCCAGCACAACAGGGAATCAGCCCCAGCATTTT | CASTTGNQPQHF
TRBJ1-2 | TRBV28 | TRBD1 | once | TGTGCCAGCAGTTTAGGTGGGGACAGGGGTCGCGGCTACACCTTC | CASSLGGDRGRGYTF
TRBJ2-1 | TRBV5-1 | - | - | TGCGCCAGCAGCTTCGACGGACAGAGCTCCTACAATGAGCAGTTCTTC | CASSFDGQSSYNEQFF
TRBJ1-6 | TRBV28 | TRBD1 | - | TGTGCCAGCAGTCCAACGGACAGGGACGATGCACCCCTCCACTTT | CASSPTDRDDAPLHF
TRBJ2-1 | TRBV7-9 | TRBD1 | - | TGTGCCAGCAGCCCCCAGGGGGCTGGAAATGAGCAGTTCTTC | CASSPQGAGNEQFF
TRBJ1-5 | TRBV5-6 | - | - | TGTGCCAGCAGCTTGGCTAGTACAGGAACTAATCAGCCCCAGCATTTT | CASSLASTGTNQPQHF
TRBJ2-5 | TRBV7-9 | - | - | TGTGCCAGCAGCCCCAACGGGGTACAAGAGACCCAGTACTTC | CASSPNGVQETQYF
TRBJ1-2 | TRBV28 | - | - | TGTGCCAGCAGTTTATGGGCCACAAGAGGTGGCTACACCTTC | CASSLWATRGGYTF
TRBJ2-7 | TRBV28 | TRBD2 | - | TGTGCCAGCCTGACTAGCGGGAGCGGGGGTTTCGAGCAGTACTTC | CASLTSGSGGFEQYF
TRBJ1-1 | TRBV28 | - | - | TGTGCCAGCAGAGGAGGAGGGGCGATCACTGAAGCTTTCTTT | CASRGGGAITEAFF
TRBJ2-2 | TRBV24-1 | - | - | TGTGCCACCAGTGGTTCAGGGACAGCGGGGAACACCGGGGAGCTGTTTTTT | CATSGSGTAGNTGELFF
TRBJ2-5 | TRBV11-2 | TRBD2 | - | TGTGCCAGCAGCTTGGTGGCGGGAGGTCAGGGGGAGACCCAGTACTTC | CASSLVAGGQGETQYF
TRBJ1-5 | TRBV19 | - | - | TGTGCCAGTAGTATAGATCCGAAGAGTAGCAATCAGCCCCAGCATTTT | CASSIDPKSSNQPQHF
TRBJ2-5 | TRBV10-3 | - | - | TGTGCCATCAAGGAGGTCGGGGAGACCCAGTACTTC | CAIKEVGETQYF
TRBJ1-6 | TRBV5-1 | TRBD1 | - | TGCGCCAGCAGCTTGATGCCAGGGGGAAATTCACCCCTCCACTTT | CASSLMPGGNSPLHF
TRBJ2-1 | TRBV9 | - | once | TGTGCCAGCAGCGTGGATCCGACAGGCGAAGTCTCCTACAATGAGCAGTTCTTC | CASSVDPTGEVSYNEQFF
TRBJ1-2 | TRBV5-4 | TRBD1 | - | TGTGCCAGCAGGGCGGACAGGGGTAGCTATGGCTACACCTTC | CASRADRGSYGYTF
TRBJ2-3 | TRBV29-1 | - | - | TGCAGCGTTGAGCCCCAGACAGCTAATGCAGATACGCAGTATTTT | CSVEPQTANADTQYF
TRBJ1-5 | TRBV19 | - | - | TGTGCCAGTAGTTATCGACGGGATAGCAATCAGCCCCAGCATTTT | CASSYRRDSNQPQHF
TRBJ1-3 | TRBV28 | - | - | TGTGCCAGCACGTCCGGGATCGGAAACACCATATATTTT | CASTSGIGNTIYF
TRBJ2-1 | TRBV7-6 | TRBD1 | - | TGTGCCAGCAGCTTAGTCTCCCCAGACAGGGTCTACAATGAGCAGTTCTTC | CASSLVSPDRVYNEQFF
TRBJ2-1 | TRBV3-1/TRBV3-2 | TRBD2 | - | TGTGCCAGCAGCCAACTATCTAGCGGGAGCGGGAATGAGCAGTTCTTC | CASSQLSSGSGNEQFF
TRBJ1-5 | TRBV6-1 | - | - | TGTGCCAGCAGTGATTTTGGCAGGGCCGTTCGGCCCCAGCATTTT | CASSDFGRAVRPQHF
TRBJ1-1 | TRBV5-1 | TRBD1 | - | TGCGCCAGCAGCGGCTCAGGGACAGTGGAGACTGAAGCTTTCTTT | CASSGSGTVETEAFF
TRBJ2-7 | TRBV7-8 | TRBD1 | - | TGTGCCAGCAGCTTAGGGACAGGGTTCGAGCAGTACTTC | CASSLGTGFEQYF
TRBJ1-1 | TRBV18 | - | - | TGTGCCAGCTCACCACAGGGAGGGAGCACTGAAGCTTTCTTT | CASSPQGGSTEAFF
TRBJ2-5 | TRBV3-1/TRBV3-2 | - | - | TGTGCCAGCAGCCAACGAGTAGCGTCGGAGACCCAGTACTTC | CASSQRVASETQYF
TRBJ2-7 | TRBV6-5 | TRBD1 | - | TGTGCCAGCAGCACGGACAGGGGGCTTTACGAGCAGTACTTC | CASSTDRGLYEQYF
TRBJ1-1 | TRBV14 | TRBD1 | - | TGTGCCAGCAGCCTAAGCGGAACAGGGGGACGAGCTTTCTTT | CASSLSGTGGRAFF
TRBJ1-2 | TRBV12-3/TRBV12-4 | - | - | TGTGCCAGCAGCCAAACAGGGAACTATGGCTACACCTTC | CASSQTGNYGYTF
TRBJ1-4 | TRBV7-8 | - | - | TGTGCCAGCAGTCCGGAGGCAGGTCCTAATGAAAAACTGTTTTTT | CASSPEAGPNEKLFF
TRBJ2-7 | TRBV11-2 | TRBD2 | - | TGTGCCAGCAGCTTAGGGTCTAGCGGGGTCTACGAGCAGTACTTC | CASSLGSSGVYEQYF
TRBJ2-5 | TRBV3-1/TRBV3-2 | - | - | TGTGCCAGCAGCCAACCAGGACACCCGGACCAGGAGACCCAGTACTTC | CASSQPGHPDQETQYF
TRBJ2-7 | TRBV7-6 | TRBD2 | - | TGTGCCAGCAGCTTAGGTAGCGGGAGCTCCTCCGAGCAGTACTTC | CASSLGSGSSSEQYF
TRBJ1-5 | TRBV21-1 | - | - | TGTGCCAGCAGCTTTCCGGGACGGGGGACCAATCAGCCCCAGCATTTT | CASSFPGRGTNQPQHF
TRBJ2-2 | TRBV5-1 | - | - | TGCGCCAGCAGCTTGGACCTTTTGAGAGCAGGGGCCGGGGAGCTGTTTTTT | CASSLDLLRAGAGELFF
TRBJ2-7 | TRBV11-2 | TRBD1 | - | TGTGCCAGCAGCTTACCGGGACAGGGAACCTACGAGCAGTACTTC | CASSLPGQGTYEQYF
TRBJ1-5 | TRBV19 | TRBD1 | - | TGTGCCAGTAGTACCCTGACAGGGAATCAGCCCCAGCATTTT | CASSTLTGNQPQHF
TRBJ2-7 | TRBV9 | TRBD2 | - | TGTGCCAGCAGCGTCGATACCGGGACTAGCGTCCCACGCGAGCAGTACTTC | CASSVDTGTSVPREQYF
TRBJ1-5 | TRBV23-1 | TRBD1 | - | TGCGCCAGCAGTCAACAGGGGGCCCTCAATCAGCCCCAGCATTTT | CASSQQGALNQPQHF
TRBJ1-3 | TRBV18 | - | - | TGTGCCAGCTCACCAACCCAGGGGATGAACACCATATATTTT | CASSPTQGMNTIYF
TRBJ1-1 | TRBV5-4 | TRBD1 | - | TGTGCCAGCAGCGTCAGGGGGCGGACTGAAGCTTTCTTT | CASSVRGRTEAFF
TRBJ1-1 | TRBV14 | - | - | TGTGCCAGCAGCCAAGAAATCAGCACTGAAGCTTTCTTT | CASSQEISTEAFF